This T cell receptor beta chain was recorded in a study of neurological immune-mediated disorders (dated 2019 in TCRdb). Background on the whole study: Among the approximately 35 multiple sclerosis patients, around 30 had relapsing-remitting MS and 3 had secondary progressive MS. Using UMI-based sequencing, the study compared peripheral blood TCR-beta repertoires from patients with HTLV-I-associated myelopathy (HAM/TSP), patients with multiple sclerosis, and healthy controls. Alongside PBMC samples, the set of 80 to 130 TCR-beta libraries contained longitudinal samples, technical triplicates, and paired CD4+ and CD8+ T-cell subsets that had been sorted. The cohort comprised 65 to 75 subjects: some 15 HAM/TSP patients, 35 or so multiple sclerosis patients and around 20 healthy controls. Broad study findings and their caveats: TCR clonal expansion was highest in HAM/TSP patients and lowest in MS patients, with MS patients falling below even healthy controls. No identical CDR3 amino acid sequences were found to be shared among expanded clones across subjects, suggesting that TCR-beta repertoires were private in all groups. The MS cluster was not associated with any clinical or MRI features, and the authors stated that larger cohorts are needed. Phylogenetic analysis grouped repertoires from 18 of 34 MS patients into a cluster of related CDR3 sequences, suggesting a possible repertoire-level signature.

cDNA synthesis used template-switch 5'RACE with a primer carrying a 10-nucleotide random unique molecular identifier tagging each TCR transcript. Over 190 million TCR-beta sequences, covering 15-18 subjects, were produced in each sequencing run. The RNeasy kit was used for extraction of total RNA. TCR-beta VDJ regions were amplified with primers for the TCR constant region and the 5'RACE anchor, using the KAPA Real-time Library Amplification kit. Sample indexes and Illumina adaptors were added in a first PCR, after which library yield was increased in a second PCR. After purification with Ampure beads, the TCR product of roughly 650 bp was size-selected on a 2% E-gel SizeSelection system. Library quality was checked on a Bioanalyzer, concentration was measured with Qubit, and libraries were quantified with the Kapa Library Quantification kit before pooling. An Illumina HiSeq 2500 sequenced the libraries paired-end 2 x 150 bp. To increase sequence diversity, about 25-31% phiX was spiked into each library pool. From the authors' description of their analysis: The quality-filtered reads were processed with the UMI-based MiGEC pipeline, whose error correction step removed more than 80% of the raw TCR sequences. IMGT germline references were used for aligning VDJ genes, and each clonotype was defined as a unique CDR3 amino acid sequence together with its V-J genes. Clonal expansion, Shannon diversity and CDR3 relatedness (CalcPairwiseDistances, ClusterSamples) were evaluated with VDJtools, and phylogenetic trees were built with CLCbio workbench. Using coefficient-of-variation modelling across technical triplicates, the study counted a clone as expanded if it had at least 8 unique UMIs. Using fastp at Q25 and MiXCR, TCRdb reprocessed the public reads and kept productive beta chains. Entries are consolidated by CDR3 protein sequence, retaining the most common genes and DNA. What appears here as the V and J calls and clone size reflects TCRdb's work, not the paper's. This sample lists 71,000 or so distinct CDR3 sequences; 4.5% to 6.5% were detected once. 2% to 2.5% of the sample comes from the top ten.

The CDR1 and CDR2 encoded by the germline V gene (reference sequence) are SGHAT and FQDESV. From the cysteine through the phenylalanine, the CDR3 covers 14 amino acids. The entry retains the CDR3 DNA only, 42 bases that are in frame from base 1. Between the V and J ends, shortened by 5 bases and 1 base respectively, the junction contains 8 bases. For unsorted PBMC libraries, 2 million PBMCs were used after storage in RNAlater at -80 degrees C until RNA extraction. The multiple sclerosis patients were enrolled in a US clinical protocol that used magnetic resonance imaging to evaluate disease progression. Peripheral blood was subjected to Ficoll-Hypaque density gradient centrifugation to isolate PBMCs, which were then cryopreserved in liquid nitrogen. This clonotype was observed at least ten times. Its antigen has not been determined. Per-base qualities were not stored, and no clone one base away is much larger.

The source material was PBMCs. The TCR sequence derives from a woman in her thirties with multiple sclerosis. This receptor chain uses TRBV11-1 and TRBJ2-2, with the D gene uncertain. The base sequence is TGTGCCAGCAGCGATAGGGTGAACACCGGGGAGCTGTTTTTT. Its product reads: CASSDRVNTGELFF.